Listed here are 22 T cell receptor beta chains from one sample, sequenced in a study of beta chain features in type 1 diabetes. Their cognate antigens are unknown. Reverse transcribing all isolated RNA meant expressed TCRB transcripts were sequenced. Assay: immunoSEQ multiplex PCR; the TCRdb copy retains only in-frame clones and omits some. The sample includes roughly 150,000 clones, around 8.6% of them seen just once. Study conclusions and caveats: Shorter TCRB CDR3s, moderately but significantly so, were found in Type 1 diabetes patients in all four CD4+ subsets.

The specimen sequenced was central memory CD4+ T cells from blood. The receptors were gathered from a woman between 18 and 29 years old with type 1 diabetes.

A few counts support this clone. CDR3: CASSPGQQTTEAFF. DNA for the CDR3: TGTGCCAGCAGCCCTGGACAGCAGACCACTGAAGCTTTCTTT. The chain is built from TRBV5-6 and TRBJ1-1, with a weak D call TRBD1 (6 bases). Germline V gene sequence: CDR1 SGHDT, CDR2 YYEEEE. There are 14 residues in the CDR3. The V and J ends lost 4 bases and 4 bases respectively, with 14 bases between them.

V is TRBV7-6 and J is TRBJ1-1; 8 positions match TRBD1. The CDR3 has 14 residues. V dropped 5 bases and J dropped 5; count of bases not matched to a gene: 7. CDR1 and CDR2 (germline): SGHVS, FNYEAQ. CDR3 sequence reads: CASSPQGALTEAFF. CDR3 bases: TGTGCCAGCAGCCCTCAGGGGGCTTTAACTGAAGCTTTCTTT.

In DNA form, the CDR3 reads TGTGCCAGCAGTTCTGAGCTTTATGGCTACACCTTC. This gives the protein CASSSELYGYTF. This chain uses TRBV11-2 with TRBJ1-2; no reliable D call. V was pared by 6 bases and J by 5 bases, with 10 bases between. CDR1 is SGHAT, CDR2 FQNNGV, per germline. This CDR3 is 12 amino acids long. Supplemented by reference TRBV11-2 and TRBJ1-2, the full variable domain reads EAGVAQSPRYKIIEKRQSVAFWCNPISGHATLYWYQQILGQGPKLLIQFQNNGVVDDSQLPKDRFSAERLKGVDSTLKIQPAKLEDSAVYLCASSSELYGYTFGSGTRLTVV.

This clone was counted a few times. The CDR3 nucleotides read TGTGCCAGCAGCCCGGGACTAGCGGGAGTGTACGAGCAGTACTTC. Amino acids: CASSPGLAGVYEQYF. The rearrangement links TRBV11-1 to TRBJ2-7, with 14 bases matching TRBD2. The germline V gene encodes CDR1 SGHAT and CDR2 FQDESV (reference sequence). This CDR3 has 15 amino acids. J was trimmed by 4 bases and V by 5 bases; bases with no gene match: 4.

This clone came up a few times. This chain connects TRBV18 to TRBJ2-3; 7 positions agree with TRBD2. In germline, CDR1 is KGHSH, CDR2 LQKENI. The CDR3 runs 17 residues. The ends lost 2 bases at V and 1 base at J; junction bases unmatched: 9. In nucleotides, the CDR3 is TGTGCCAGCTCACCAGGCCTACGGGGGGTTGGCACAGATACGCAGTATTTT. Translation: CASSPGLRGVGTDTQYF.

The rearrangement links TRBV7-8 to TRBJ2-5; 8 bases match TRBD1. The DNA end is more similar to TRBJ2-7, so the J call may be wrong. From germline, CDR1 is SGHVS and CDR2 FQNEAQ. There are 16 residues in the CDR3. This CDR3 reads CASSLVEPGTGGEQYF. The CDR3 DNA is TGTGCCAGCAGCTTAGTAGAACCCGGGACAGGAGGCGAGCAGTACTTC.

The chain employs TRBV7-2 and TRBJ1-1; D gene uncertain. The CDR3 runs to 11 residues. Trimming took 5 bases from V and 3 from J, leaving 4 bases between them. Germline V CDR1 and CDR2: SGHTA, FQGNSA. CDR3 nucleotide sequence: TGTGCCAGCAGCGTATACACTGAAGCTTTCTTT. This translates into CASSVYTEAFF.

The rearrangement links TRBV28 to TRBJ1-5; TRBD1 might be the D (6 bases). V shed 6 bases and J shed 6 bases, with 12 bases lying between them. Germline V gives CDR1 MDHEN, CDR2 SYDVKM. The CDR3 length is 13 residues. The DNA of the CDR3 is TGTGCCAGCAGCTCGGGACACTTTCAGCCCCAGCATTTT. This encodes CASSSGHFQPQHF.

The rearrangement links TRBV7-3 to TRBJ2-2; TRBD2 agrees at 7 bases. Germline trimming cut 6 bases from V and 6 bases from J; bases unmatched to any gene: 4. CDR1 SGHTA and CDR2 FQGTGA come from the germline V gene. This CDR3 is built from 13 residues. The CDR3 loop reads CASRPGGAGELFF. Here the CDR3 DNA reads TGTGCCAGCAGACCTGGGGGGGCCGGGGAGCTGTTTTTT.

The J gene is TRBJ1-1, the V gene TRBV16; D is perhaps TRBD1 (5 bases). V was clipped by 7 bases and J by 0 bases, with 15 bases between them. Germline loops: CDR1 KGHSY, CDR2 FQNENV. The CDR3 consists of 15 residues. CDR3 amino acids: CASKPQGNMNTEAFF. The CDR3, as DNA: TGTGCCAGCAAACCGCAGGGAAATATGAACACTGAAGCTTTCTTT. Full variable domain (outside the CDR3, taken from reference TRBV16 and TRBJ1-1): GEEVAQTPKHLVRGEGQKAKLYCAPIKGHSYVFWYQQVLKNEFKFLISFQNENVFDETGMPKERFSAKCLPNSPCSLEIQATKLEDSAVYFCASKPQGNMNTEAFFGQGTRLTVV.

This clone was recorded a few times. This sequence joins TRBV19 and TRBJ1-6; D may be TRBD1 (5 bases). The CDR3 runs 14 residues. Germline CDR1 reads LNHDA; CDR2 reads SQIVND (reference sequence). V lost 3 bases to trimming and J lost 9 bases, with 12 bases between them. CDR3 region: CASSIRSGGSPLHF. The CDR3 DNA sequence: TGTGCCAGTAGTATCCGGTCCGGGGGTTCACCCCTCCACTTT.

This clone was picked up a small number of times. The chain joins TRBV18 to TRBJ1-1; TRBD1 matches at 7 bases. V shed 3 bases and J 1 base; nucleotides not matched to a gene: 8. The CDR3 is 16 amino acids. Germline CDR1 KGHSH, CDR2 LQKENI. This CDR3 is CASSPTERDRNTEAFF. In DNA form, the CDR3 reads TGTGCCAGCTCACCCACCGAGAGGGACAGGAACACTGAAGCTTTCTTT.

This clone turned up a few times. This rearrangement joins TRBV2 to TRBJ2-3; 16 bases are a match to TRBD2. Germline loops: CDR1 SNHLY, CDR2 FYNNEI. This CDR3 has 16 residues. Unmatched junction bases numbered 6, after V lost 6 bases and J lost 6 bases. The CDR3 sequence: CASSGGLAGGMDTQYF. The CDR3 nucleotides read TGTGCCAGCAGCGGGGGACTAGCGGGAGGGATGGATACGCAGTATTTT.

CDR3 protein: CSVQNTGGYNTIYF. CDR3 bases: TGCAGCGTGCAGAATACAGGGGGATACAACACCATATATTTT. The chain carries TRBV29-1 and TRBJ1-3; 8 nucleotides agree with TRBD1. Germline V gene data show CDR1 as SQVTM and CDR2 as ANQGSEA. With V trimmed by 6 bases and J by 7 bases, 11 bases remained unmatched. The CDR3 is made up of 14 amino acids.

This clone has only a few counts. The chain employs TRBV9 and TRBJ1-1, with TRBD1 as a possible D gene (5 bases). Germline assignment: CDR1 SGDLS and CDR2 YYNGEE. This CDR3 spans 15 amino acids. Trimming stripped 3 bases from V and 5 bases from J, with 17 bases between. The CDR3 region is CASSAHGGGKTEAFF. The DNA for the CDR3 is TGTGCCAGCAGCGCCCACGGGGGGGGAAAAACTGAAGCTTTCTTT.

The CDR3 nucleotides are TGTGCCAGCAGCCGGGGGATTAGCACAGATACGCAGTATTTT. This codes for CASSRGISTDTQYF. This rearrangement joins TRBV11-2 to TRBJ2-3; the D gene is possibly TRBD2 (6 bases). The V and J ends lost 5 bases and 0 bases respectively, with 9 bases between them. The germline V gene encodes CDR1 SGHAT and CDR2 FQNNGV. This CDR3 spans 14 amino acids.

The sample holds a few counts of this clone. The chain recombines TRBV2 with TRBJ2-1; 10 bases line up with TRBD2. From germline, CDR1 is SNHLY and CDR2 FYNNEI. The CDR3 runs 15 residues. V was pared by 6 bases and J by 5 bases, with 7 bases of the junction left unmatched. CDR3 DNA: TGTGCCAGCAGGGTCACTAGCGGGAACCACAATGAGCAGTTCTTC. It encodes CASRVTSGNHNEQFF.

J is TRBJ1-1 and V is TRBV28, with D unclear. The CDR3 sequence is 14 residues long. V lost 2 bases and J 0 bases, leaving 7 bases between the germline ends. The germline V gene has CDR1 MDHEN and CDR2 SYDVKM. The CDR3 bases are TGTGCCAGCAGTTTAGTTTCGGTGAACACTGAAGCTTTCTTT. Its protein product is CASSLVSVNTEAFF.

The sample holds a few counts of this clone. The V call is TRBV7-9, the J call TRBJ1-4, with 7 bases aligning to TRBD1. The CDR3 runs 15 residues. V was clipped by 3 bases and J by 7 bases; unmatched bases: 8. Germline CDR1 reads SEHNR; CDR2 reads FQNEAQ (reference sequence). This CDR3 is CASSFSTGPPEKLFF. The CDR3 region has the DNA TGTGCCAGCAGCTTTTCGACAGGGCCGCCTGAAAAACTGTTTTTT.

This clone appeared a few times. The J gene is TRBJ2-5, the V gene TRBV7-2, with 11 positions matching TRBD2. Germline trimming cut 7 bases from V and 5 bases from J; bases unmatched to any gene: 9. The germline V gene encodes CDR1 SGHTA and CDR2 FQGNSA. The CDR3 length is 15 residues. CDR3 sequence (DNA): TGTGCCAGCACCTCGTCTAGCGGGGGGCGGGAGACCCAGTACTTC. This gives the protein CASTSSSGGRETQYF.

The J gene is TRBJ2-7, the V gene TRBV11-2; TRBD1 aligns across 8 bases. With V trimmed by 5 bases and J by 3 bases, 3 bases remained unmatched. CDR1 is SGHAT and CDR2 is FQNNGV in the germline V gene. There are 13 residues in the CDR3. DNA for the CDR3: TGTGCCAGCAGCCTCGGGACAGGCTACGAGCAGTACTTC. Amino acid sequence: CASSLGTGYEQYF.

The chain uses TRBV7-3 and TRBJ2-3; D is ambiguous. The CDR3 runs 14 residues. V gave up 6 bases and J gave up 4 bases, with 14 bases separating them. CDR1 SGHTA and CDR2 FQGTGA come from the germline V gene. CDR3 protein: CASRSASSSDTQYF. The CDR3 DNA follows: TGTGCCAGCAGGTCTGCATCAAGCTCAGATACGCAGTATTTT. Looking up the rest from reference TRBV7-3 and TRBJ2-3 gives the full variable domain: GAGVSQTPSNKVTEKGKYVELRCDPISGHTALYWYRQSLGQGPEFLIYFQGTGAADDSGLPNDRFFAVRPEGSVSTLKIQRTERGDSAVYLCASRSASSSDTQYFGPGTRLTVL.